A single sample gave rise to the 22 T cell receptor beta chains below, sequenced in a study of blood T cell repertoires in COVID-19. Profiling relied on immunoSEQ multiplex PCR, and the TCRdb table lists in-frame clones only, not all of them. The sample includes 200,000 to 250,000 clones, more than 80% of them seen just once. The source material was PBMCs or T cells enriched from blood (not recorded which). Receptor source: a woman aged 40 to 50 with acute COVID-19.

This clone was recorded a few times. The chain carries TRBV7-8 and TRBJ2-7, with D possibly matching TRBD1 (6 bases). The ends were cut back, 5 bases at V and 2 bases at J, with 16 bases in the middle. Germline lookup yields CDR1 SGHVS and CDR2 FQNEAQ. The CDR3 is 15 amino acids. This CDR3 is CASSISVGGAYEQYV. CDR3 coding DNA: TGTGCCAGCAGCATTAGCGTAGGGGGAGCCTACGAGCAGTACGTC.

The chain carries TRBV7-9 and TRBJ1-1, with a possible D match to TRBD1 (6 bases). From germline, CDR1 is SEHNR and CDR2 FQNEAQ (reference sequence). The V gene lost 4 bases and the J gene lost 6 bases, with 18 bases spanning the gap. This CDR3 region has 15 residues. CDR3 bases: TGTGCCAGCAGCTCCTCCGACAGGTCTGACGCTGAAGCTTTCTTT. Translation: CASSSSDRSDAEAFF.

The count of this clone is one. The chain carries TRBV4-1 and TRBJ2-5, with TRBD2 matching 11 bases. Germline assignment: CDR1 MGHRA and CDR2 YSYEKL. The V segment lost 0 bases and the J segment 3 bases; nucleotides outside the gene matches: 6. The CDR3 is made up of 17 amino acids. The CDR3 DNA reads TGCGCCAGCAGCCAAGATGTCCGACTAGCGGGGAAAGAGACCCAGTACTTC. Protein: CASSQDVRLAGKETQYF.

V is TRBV29-1 and J is TRBJ1-4; D is possibly TRBD1 (5 bases). From germline, CDR1 is SQVTM and CDR2 ANQGSEA. CDR3 length: 12 amino acids. The V gene lost 4 bases and the J gene lost 8 bases, with 11 bases spanning the gap. CDR3 in amino acids: CSVASGQEKLFF. For the CDR3, the DNA is TGCAGCGTTGCGTCAGGGCAAGAAAAACTGTTTTTT.

This clone has a single count. The same CDR3 can be traced to other DNA sequences in this sample. The rearrangement joins TRBV5-1 to TRBJ1-2, with D perhaps TRBD1 (5 bases). The CDR3 covers 13 residues. V lost 0 bases and J 4 bases, leaving 7 bases between the germline ends. The germline V gene has CDR1 SGHRS and CDR2 YFSETQ. CDR3 nucleotides: TGCGCCAGCAGCTTGGCGGGGGGCTATGGCTACACCTTC. Its protein is CASSLAGGYGYTF.

The V gene is TRBV19, the J gene TRBJ1-4; 7 bases line up with TRBD1. CDR1 is LNHDA, CDR2 SQIVND, per germline (reference sequence). CDR3 length: 14 amino acids. The ends lost 3 bases at V and 6 bases at J; junction bases unmatched: 4. The CDR3 is CASSMVQGYEKLFF. CDR3 bases: TGTGCCAGTAGTATGGTACAGGGGTATGAAAAACTGTTTTTT.

V and J are TRBV5-1 and TRBJ2-1; TRBD2 aligns across 7 bases. Trimming cost V 6 bases and J 1 base; bases outside gene matches: 10. The CDR3 is 16 amino acids. Germline lookup yields CDR1 SGHRS and CDR2 YFSETQ. The CDR3 nucleotides read TGCGCCAGCACCCTTGGGGCTAGCGGTTCCTACAATGAGCAGTTCTTC. This sequence encodes CASTLGASGSYNEQFF.

This clone was found once. This rearrangement joins TRBV7-2 to TRBJ1-5, with D perhaps TRBD1 (6 bases). The CDR3 extends over 13 amino acids. Trimming shortened V by 5 bases and J by 6 bases, and 11 bases separated the two germline ends. Per the germline V gene, CDR1 is SGHTA and CDR2 is FQGNSA. DNA of the CDR3: TGTGCCAGCAGCGCAGGGGACGGTCAGCCCCAGCATTTT. Translation: CASSAGDGQPQHF.

The V call is TRBV6-5, the J call TRBJ1-1; maybe TRBD1 (5 bases). V was shortened by 1 base and J by 8 bases, with 5 bases between the two germline ends. Germline V gene lookup returns CDR1 MNHEY and CDR2 SVGAGI. The CDR3 contains 11 residues. CDR3 DNA: TGTGCCAGCAGTTACTGGGGCGAAGCTTTCTTT. The encoded protein is CASSYWGEAFF.

The V call is TRBV5-6, the J call TRBJ2-1, with 7 bases aligning to TRBD1. In germline, CDR1 is SGHDT, CDR2 YYEEEE. With 0 bases clipped from V and 7 bases from J, the junction kept 1 base outside the gene matches. The CDR3 consists of 13 residues. CDR3 sequence (DNA): TGTGCCAGCAGCTTGGGCAGGGGGAATGAGCAGTTCTTC. This gives the protein CASSLGRGNEQFF.

The chain has TRBV5-1 and TRBJ2-1; 9 bases match TRBD1. Losses at the gene ends were 0 bases for V and 4 bases for J; bases not matched to a gene: 2. The CDR3 length is 15 residues. The V gene's germline CDR1 is SGHRS and CDR2 YFSETQ. CDR3 sequence reads: CASSLGQGEYNEQFF. CDR3 sequence (DNA): TGCGCCAGCAGCTTGGGACAGGGGGAGTACAATGAGCAGTTCTTC.

The chain joins TRBV29-1 to TRBJ1-4, with D hard to call. The CDR3 extends over 13 amino acids. Trimming removed 3 bases from V and 5 bases from J, with 10 bases in between. The germline V gene has CDR1 SQVTM and CDR2 ANQGSEA. CDR3 nucleotides: TGCAGCGTTGAGCGTAAGCCGAATGAAAAACTGTTTTTT. This translates into CSVERKPNEKLFF.

This sequence joins TRBV7-3 and TRBJ1-6; TRBD1 matches 9 bases. Germline CDR1 is SGHTA and CDR2 is FQGTGA. The CDR3 extends over 15 amino acids. With V trimmed by 5 bases and J by 9 bases, 8 bases remained unmatched. The CDR3 DNA reads as TGTGCCAGCAGCCTACAGACAGGGGGAATTTCACCCCTCCACTTT. Translation gives CASSLQTGGISPLHF.

V usage is TRBV5-1 and J usage is TRBJ1-6; 8 bases are shared with TRBD1. The germline V gene encodes CDR1 SGHRS and CDR2 YFSETQ. J lost 7 bases, V lost 3 bases, and 6 bases had no gene match. The CDR3 sequence is 15 residues long. CDR3 DNA: TGCGCCAGCAGCTGGACCGGGACAGGCAATTCACCCCTCCACTTT. It yields the protein CASSWTGTGNSPLHF.

J is TRBJ2-5 and V is TRBV21-1; TRBD1, as called in the table, went unchecked against the DNA. TRBV21-1 is classified as a pseudogene. CDR3 size: 19 residues. In nucleotides, the CDR3 is TGTGCCAGCAGCAAAGCTAACAGACAGGGACAAATGGGGCAAGAGACCCAGTACTTC. As protein: CASSKANRQGQMGQETQYF.

The chain combines TRBV2 with TRBJ1-4; D not resolved. The CDR3 is 13 amino acids. CDR1 is SNHLY and CDR2 is FYNNEI in the germline V gene. V lost 3 bases, J lost 7 bases, and 9 bases lay in between. The CDR3 reads CASSERGAEKLFF. The CDR3 bases are TGTGCCAGCAGTGAGAGAGGCGCTGAAAAACTGTTTTTT.

This clone was picked up a small number of times. The chain recombines TRBV6-1 with TRBJ1-2, with a weak D call TRBD1 (5 bases). From germline, CDR1 is MNHNS and CDR2 SASEGT. The CDR3 covers 12 residues. V dropped 6 bases and J dropped 8 bases, with 13 bases sitting between them. The CDR3 sequence: CASSSGVWGYTF. As DNA, the CDR3 is TGTGCCAGCAGCTCGGGGGTCTGGGGCTACACCTTC.

This rearrangement joins TRBV12-5 to TRBJ2-5; 8 bases fit TRBD2. Germline trimming cut 7 bases from V and 2 bases from J; bases unmatched to any gene: 6. The length of the CDR3 is 14 residues. Per the germline V gene, CDR1 is LGHNT and CDR2 is FRNRAP. In DNA, the CDR3 is TGTGCTAGTGCCTTCCGCGGGGGGCAAGAGACCCAGTACTTC. Its protein product is CASAFRGGQETQYF.

The chain couples TRBV10-3 to TRBJ1-1, with D perhaps TRBD1 (6 bases). V lost 0 bases and J lost 10, with 9 bases in between. The CDR3 spans 12 residues. Germline CDR1 is ENHRY and CDR2 is SYGVKD. CDR3 protein: CAISESNRAAFF. DNA for the CDR3: TGTGCCATCAGTGAGTCGAACAGGGCAGCTTTCTTT.

The chain recombines TRBV4-1 with TRBJ1-1; maybe TRBD1 (5 bases). The CDR3 has 13 amino acids. Per germline, CDR1 MGHRA and CDR2 YSYEKL. V gave up 4 bases and J gave up 5 bases, with 11 bases separating them. The CDR3 DNA reads as TGCGCCAGCAGCCCCGGGGGGGGAACTGAAGCTTTCTTT. It codes for CASSPGGGTEAFF.

The V call is TRBV25-1, the J call TRBJ1-1, with 7 bases matching TRBD1. This CDR3 is built from 15 residues. Germline V gives CDR1 MGHDK, CDR2 SYGVNS. V shed 6 bases, J shed 3 bases, and the junction held 10 bases outside the gene matches. CDR3 sequence reads: CASRDAGTAYTEAFF. The DNA of the CDR3 is TGTGCCAGCAGGGATGCCGGGACAGCCTACACTGAAGCTTTCTTT.

This clone appeared once. This chain links TRBV9 with TRBJ2-1; D unresolved. V was clipped by 4 bases and J by 5 bases, with 13 bases between them. The CDR3 runs 14 residues. Germline V gene sequence: CDR1 SGDLS, CDR2 YYNGEE. The CDR3 DNA reads TGTGCCAGCAGCCTAACGGGTAGAGACAATGAGCAGTTCTTC. Encoded protein: CASSLTGRDNEQFF.